Listed below are T cell receptor beta chains from one sample, sequenced in a study of blood T cell repertoires in COVID-19. TCRdb's copy holds only in-frame clones and misses some; the assay was immunoSEQ multiplex PCR. The data hold approximately 500,000 clones, with 89% observed a single time. The sample taken for sequencing was peripheral blood. These receptors all come from a man aged 18 to 35 with COVID-19, enrolled during active disease. The CDR3 runs from the conserved cysteine through the conserved F or W. A D gene is named only where the DNA matches it firmly. A clone size is listed for some rows: how often the clone was seen (once, few, many), or a class if it is expanded.

D: .
length: 15
V: TRBV7-2
size: .
J: TRBJ2-7
DNA: TGTGCCAGCAGCTTACAGGGAAGTGCATCGGACGAGCAGTACTTC
CDR3: CASSLQGSASDEQYF

D: TRBD2
length: 14
V: TRBV5-1
size: .
J: TRBJ2-5
DNA: TGCGCCAGCAGCGCGGTGGGGGGGTCAGAGACCCAGTACTTC
CDR3: CASSAVGGSETQYF

D: TRBD1
length: 15
V: TRBV4-1
size: few
J: TRBJ1-5
DNA: TGCGCCAGCAGCCAAGGGACAGGGAGCGTCCAGCCCCAGCATTTT
CDR3: CASSQGTGSVQPQHF

D: .
length: 12
V: TRBV18
size: .
J: TRBJ2-7
DNA: TGTGCCAGCTCCGGGAGTAGGTACGAGCAGTACTTC
CDR3: CASSGSRYEQYF

D: .
length: 15
V: TRBV3-1/TRBV3-2
size: once
J: TRBJ2-1
DNA: TGTGCCAGCAGCCAAGAGCTGGGGGCGGGCAATGAGCAGTTCTTC
CDR3: CASSQELGAGNEQFF

D: .
length: 15
V: TRBV18
size: .
J: TRBJ1-3
DNA: TGTGCCAGCTCACCCCGGGACAACTCTGGAAACACCATATATTTT
CDR3: CASSPRDNSGNTIYF

D: .
length: 16
V: TRBV7-6
size: .
J: TRBJ2-1
DNA: TGTGCCAGCAGCCACAGGTGGGGACTGCGGAACAATGAGCAGTTCTTC
CDR3: CASSHRWGLRNNEQFF

D: .
length: 15
V: TRBV11-2
size: .
J: TRBJ2-7
DNA: TGTGCCAGCAGCCACAGCAGGGTCCCCGGGTACGAGCAGTACTTC
CDR3: CASSHSRVPGYEQYF

D: TRBD2
length: 15
V: TRBV10-1
size: .
J: TRBJ2-1
DNA: TGCGCCAGCACTTCTAGCGGGGGGCCCCTAAATGAGCAGTTCTTC
CDR3: CASTSSGGPLNEQFF

D: TRBD2
length: 12
V: TRBV27
size: .
J: TRBJ2-5
DNA: TGTGCCAGCAGTGGGCGTCGGGAGGTCTTGTACTTC
CDR3: CASSGRREVLYF

D: TRBD1
length: 16
V: TRBV2
size: .
J: TRBJ1-5
DNA: TGTGCCAGCAGTACAGGGACAGGCTATAGCAATCAGCCCCAGCATTTT
CDR3: CASSTGTGYSNQPQHF

D: .
length: 16
V: TRBV7-6
size: .
J: TRBJ1-5
DNA: TGTGCCAGCAGCTTAGGAGCAGCAGGGTTGGAACAGCCCCAGCATTTT
CDR3: CASSLGAAGLEQPQHF

D: TRBD2
length: 19
V: TRBV10-2
size: .
J: TRBJ2-2
DNA: TGCGCCAGCAGTTACCAGGGACTAGCGGGCCCCCGCGGCACCGGGGAGCTGTTTTTT
CDR3: CASSYQGLAGPRGTGELFF

D: TRBD1
length: 15
V: TRBV5-1
size: .
J: TRBJ1-4
DNA: TGCGCCAGCAGCTCAGGGACAGCAACTAATGAAAAACTGTTTTTT
CDR3: CASSSGTATNEKLFF

D: .
length: 12
V: TRBV19
size: once
J: TRBJ1-2
DNA: TGTGCCAGTAGTGGGGGAGGCTATGGCTACACCTTC
CDR3: CASSGGGYGYTF

D: .
length: 16
V: TRBV5-4
size: .
J: TRBJ2-3
DNA: TGTGCCAGCAGCTTGGATAGACAGGGAGGTGGAGATACGCAGTATTTT
CDR3: CASSLDRQGGGDTQYF

D: .
length: 15
V: TRBV4-1
size: .
J: TRBJ1-1
DNA: TGCGCCAGCAGCCGGGCCGGATTGGGCGGGACTGAAGCTTTCTTT
CDR3: CASSRAGLGGTEAFF

D: .
length: 13
V: TRBV7-7
size: .
J: TRBJ2-5
DNA: TGTGCCAGCAGCCGGGGGTACGGAGAGACCCAGTACTTC
CDR3: CASSRGYGETQYF

D: .
length: 12
V: TRBV28
size: .
J: TRBJ2-5
DNA: TGTGCCAGCAATCCACTTGGGCAGACCCAGTACTTC
CDR3: CASNPLGQTQYF

D: .
length: 15
V: TRBV5-1
size: .
J: TRBJ1-1
DNA: TGCGCCAGCAGCTTGTCGGGAGGTGAGAACACTGAAGCTTTCTTT
CDR3: CASSLSGGENTEAFF

D: TRBD1
length: 14
V: TRBV27
size: .
J: TRBJ1-6
DNA: TGTGCCAGTCAACCCGGGACAGATAATTCACCCCTCCACTTT
CDR3: CASQPGTDNSPLHF